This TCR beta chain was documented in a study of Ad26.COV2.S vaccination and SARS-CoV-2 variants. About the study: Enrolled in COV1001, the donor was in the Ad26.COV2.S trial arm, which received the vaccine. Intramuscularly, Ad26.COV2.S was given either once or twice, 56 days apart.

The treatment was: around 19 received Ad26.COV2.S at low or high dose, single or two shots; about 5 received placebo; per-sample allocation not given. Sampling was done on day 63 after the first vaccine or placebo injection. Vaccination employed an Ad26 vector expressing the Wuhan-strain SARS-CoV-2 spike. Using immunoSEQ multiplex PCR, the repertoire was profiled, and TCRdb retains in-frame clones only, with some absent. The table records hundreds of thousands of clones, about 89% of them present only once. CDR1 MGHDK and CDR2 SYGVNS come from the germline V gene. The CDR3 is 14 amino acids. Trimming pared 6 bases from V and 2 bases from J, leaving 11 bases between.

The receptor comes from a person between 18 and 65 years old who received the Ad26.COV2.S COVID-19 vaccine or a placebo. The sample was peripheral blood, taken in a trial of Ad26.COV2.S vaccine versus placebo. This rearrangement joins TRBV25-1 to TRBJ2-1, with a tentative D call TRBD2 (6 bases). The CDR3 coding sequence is TGTGCCAGCAGAGAGGGCGGGGCCTACAATGAGCAGTTCTTC. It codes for CASREGGAYNEQFF.